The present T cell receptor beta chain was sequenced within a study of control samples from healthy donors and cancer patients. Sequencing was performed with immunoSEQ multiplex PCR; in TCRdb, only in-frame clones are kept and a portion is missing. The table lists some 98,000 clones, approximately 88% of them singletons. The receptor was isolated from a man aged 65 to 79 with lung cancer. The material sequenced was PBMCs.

Written as DNA, the CDR3 is TGTGCCAGCAGCTTAACAGGGTACGTCCCAGATACGCAGTATTTT. As protein: CASSLTGYVPDTQYF. This chain connects TRBV7-2 to TRBJ2-3, with TRBD1 as a possible D gene (6 bases). Per the germline V gene, CDR1 is SGHTA and CDR2 is FQGNSA. This CDR3 is built from 15 residues. V lost 2 bases and J lost 4, with 13 bases in between.